Listed here are 14 T cell receptor beta chains from one sample, sequenced in a study of glioma-infiltrating T cells. TCR alpha and beta CDR3 regions were amplified from RNA using iRepertoire nested multiplex PCR. TCRdb re-analysed the multiplex PCR reads in MiXCR, keeping a single row per CDR3 protein. The sample has around 190,000 distinct CDR3 sequences, roughly 32% seen once; the top ten hold 20%. What was sequenced was glioma tissue, nonneoplastic brain tissue, or PBMCs (not recorded which). Source of these receptors: a human donor with low-grade glioma or glioblastoma, undergoing nonglioma brain surgery, or in good health (not recorded which).

This clonotype was seen ten or more times. The chain combines TRBV6-6 with TRBJ2-7; D is possibly TRBD1 (6 bases). V lost 2 bases and J 3 bases, leaving 14 bases between the germline ends. CDR3 length: 15 amino acids. The V gene's germline CDR1 is MNHNY and CDR2 SVGAGI (reference sequence). The CDR3 is CASSYRTASDYEQYF. In DNA, the CDR3 is TGTGCCAGCAGTTACCGGACAGCGTCCGACTACGAGCAGTACTTC.

This clonotype showed up just a few times. This sequence joins TRBV4-3 and TRBJ2-6, with D possibly matching TRBD1 (6 bases). Trimming took off 5 bases at V and 5 bases at J, with 16 bases between the two ends. The CDR3 totals 16 residues. CDR1 is LGHNA and CDR2 is YSLEER in the germline V gene. Written as DNA, the CDR3 is TGCGCCAGCAGCTTCCACTCGGGACAAAGGGCCAACGTCCTGACTTTC. Protein product: CASSFHSGQRANVLTF.

The rearrangement uses TRBV20-1 and TRBJ2-7, with a possible D match to TRBD1 (6 bases). In germline, CDR1 is DFQATT, CDR2 SNEGSKA (reference sequence). V lost 6 bases and J 1 base, leaving 10 bases between the germline ends. The CDR3 has 12 amino acids. This chain's CDR3 is CSAVGGSYEQYF. DNA for the CDR3: TGCAGTGCCGTAGGGGGATCCTACGAGCAGTACTTC.

This clonotype was seen at least ten times. The chain carries TRBV7-3 and TRBJ1-1, with a weak D call TRBD1 (6 bases). CDR3 size: 17 residues. Looked up from germline, CDR1 is SGHTA and CDR2 is FQGTGA. The germline V and J ends were trimmed by 5 bases and 0 bases, with 19 bases remaining between them. Here the CDR3 reads CASSPGDNGVLNTEAFF. In DNA, the CDR3 is TGTGCCAGCAGCCCCGGGGACAATGGGGTACTGAACACTGAAGCTTTCTTT.

This clonotype showed up just a few times. The chain is built from TRBV7-2 and TRBJ2-3, with 8 nucleotides matching TRBD2. Germline V CDR1 and CDR2: SGHTA, FQGNSA. V dropped 5 bases and J dropped 4; count of bases not matched to a gene: 8. The CDR3 is 15 amino acids. The CDR3 loop reads CASSPGRVSADTQYF. CDR3 DNA: TGTGCCAGCAGCCCCGGGAGGGTTAGCGCAGATACGCAGTATTTT.

By sample fraction, this clonotype is medium-sized. The genes are TRBV27 and TRBJ2-7; D unresolved. The CDR3 has 11 amino acids. CDR1 is MNHEY and CDR2 is SMNVEV in the germline V gene (reference sequence). Trimming shortened V by 6 bases and J by 5 bases, and 8 bases separated the two germline ends. The CDR3 reads CASRSVDEQYF. In DNA form, the CDR3 reads TGTGCCAGCAGGTCGGTGGACGAGCAGTACTTC.

Ten or more counts support this clonotype. V gene TRBV7-9 combines with J gene TRBJ2-3, with D unclear. The germline gives CDR1 SEHNR, CDR2 FQNEAQ (reference sequence). The CDR3 runs 13 residues. Trimming cost V 5 bases and J 5 bases, with 11 bases left between them. The CDR3 region is CASSPLSLDTQYF. The DNA for the CDR3 is TGTGCCAGCAGCCCACTTTCACTAGATACGCAGTATTTT.

The sample holds many counts of this clonotype. The V and J genes are TRBV2 and TRBJ1-1; 8 bases are shared with TRBD1. Trimming took 2 bases from V and 4 from J; bases not matched to a gene: 6. Germline V gene lookup returns CDR1 SNHLY and CDR2 FYNNEI. The CDR3 runs to 15 residues. The CDR3, as DNA: TGTGCCAGCAGTGAATCGGGACAGGCTGTCACTGAAGCTTTCTTT. Its protein product is CASSESGQAVTEAFF. Looking up the rest from reference TRBV2 and TRBJ1-1 gives the full variable domain: EPEVTQTPSHQVTQMGQEVILRCVPISNHLYFYWYRQILGQKVEFLVSFYNNEISEKSEIFDDQFSVERPDGSNFTLKIRSTKLEDSAMYFCASSESGQAVTEAFFGQGTRLTVV.

This clonotype has a count of ten or more. This chain joins TRBV2 and TRBJ2-1; weak D call: TRBD2 (5 bases). The CDR3 is 14 residues long. Germline V gene data show CDR1 as SNHLY and CDR2 as FYNNEI. Deletions cut 4 bases from V and 7 bases from J, with 14 bases between. CDR3 sequence: CASSVLLAGNEQFF. Written as DNA, the CDR3 is TGTGCCAGCAGTGTGCTCCTAGCTGGTAATGAGCAGTTCTTC. Filled out from reference TRBV2 and TRBJ2-1, the complete variable domain reads EPEVTQTPSHQVTQMGQEVILRCVPISNHLYFYWYRQILGQKVEFLVSFYNNEISEKSEIFDDQFSVERPDGSNFTLKIRSTKLEDSAMYFCASSVLLAGNEQFFGPGTRLTVL.

J is TRBJ2-1 and V is TRBV27; a possible D gene is TRBD2 (5 bases). The CDR3 loop spans 13 amino acids. The V gene's germline CDR1 is MNHEY and CDR2 SMNVEV (reference sequence). Trimming removed 1 base at V and 6 bases at J, with 7 bases between. CDR3 DNA: TGTGCCAGCAGTTTATTCGGGGTCAATGAGCAGTTCTTC. Its protein is CASSLFGVNEQFF.

This clonotype was seen ten or more times. This chain connects TRBV4-1 to TRBJ2-5, with D possibly matching TRBD1 (6 bases). This CDR3 region has 11 residues. The V gene lost 5 bases and the J gene lost 11 bases, with 12 bases spanning the gap. The germline gives CDR1 MGHRA, CDR2 YSYEKL. The CDR3 loop reads CASSFSGVQYF. CDR3 coding DNA: TGCGCCAGCAGCTTTTCAGGGGTGCAGTACTTC.

The chain joins TRBV30 to TRBJ1-4; D is ambiguous. CDR3 length equals 11 residues. CDR1 is GTSNPN, CDR2 SVGIG, per germline (reference sequence). V was clipped by 5 bases and J by 5 bases, with 6 bases between them. The CDR3 spells CAWAANEKLFF. In nucleotides, the CDR3 is TGTGCCTGGGCCGCAAATGAAAAACTGTTTTTT.

This clonotype was seen many times. The chain has TRBV19 and TRBJ2-1; no reliable D call. The CDR3 is 13 amino acids. V lost 0 bases to trimming and J lost 7 bases, with 7 bases between them. CDR1 and CDR2 from the germline V gene are LNHDA and SQIVND (reference sequence). As DNA, the CDR3 is TGTGCCAGTAGTATAGACTCTTTTAATGAGCAGTTCTTC. Amino acid sequence: CASSIDSFNEQFF.

Turning to this clonotype: This could be a read error, since a much larger clone is one nucleotide away. The V and J genes are TRBV20-1 and TRBJ2-1; the D gene is possibly TRBD1 (6 bases). The CDR3 has 14 amino acids. Germline V gene lookup returns CDR1 DFQATT and CDR2 SNEGSKA (reference sequence). The CDR3 sequence: CSASPRGPYNEQSF. Here the CDR3 DNA reads TGCAGTGCTAGCCCCAGGGGTCCCTACAATGAGCAGTCCTTC.